This T cell receptor beta chain is drawn from a study of tumor-infiltrating lymphocytes in primary liver carcinoma. From 450 to 600 ng total RNA, TCR beta cDNA was generated with a primer in the constant region. Amplification in three nested multiplex PCR rounds with slightly modified ARM-PCR gave rise to TCR beta libraries. Running nine to ten cycles apiece, the first two PCR rounds relied on TRBV1-TRBV30 forward primers together with a C-beta reverse primer. TCRdb re-derived calls from the multiplex PCR reads in MiXCR, one entry per CDR3 protein. In the table there are 90,000 to 140,000 distinct CDR3 sequences, about four fifths of which are singletons. This CDR3 comprises 15 residues. From 20-30 mg of unsorted bulk tissue, DNA and RNA were co-extracted together. Concerning this clonotype: A read error may produce the germline difference seen at one junction end.

Material for sequencing was liver tumor tissue from sampling region 3. Subset reported: tumor region T3, left-lateral pole. This sequence was found in a man between 40 and 49 years old with primary liver carcinoma and hepatitis B virus infection. V usage is TRBV12-3 or TRBV12-4 and J usage is TRBJ2-3; TRBD1 might be the D (6 bases). This chain's CDR3 is CANSSDRMGTDTQYF. CDR3 bases: TGTGCCAACAGTTCAGACAGGATGGGGACAGATACGCAGTATTTT.